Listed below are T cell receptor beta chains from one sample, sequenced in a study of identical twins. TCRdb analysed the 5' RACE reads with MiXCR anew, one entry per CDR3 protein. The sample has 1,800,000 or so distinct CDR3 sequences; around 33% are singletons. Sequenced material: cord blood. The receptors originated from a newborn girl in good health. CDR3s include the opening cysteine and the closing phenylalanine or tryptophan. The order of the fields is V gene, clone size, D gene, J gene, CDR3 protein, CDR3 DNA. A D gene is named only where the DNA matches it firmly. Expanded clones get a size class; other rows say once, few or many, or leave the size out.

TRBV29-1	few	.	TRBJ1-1	CSVGQTGTEAFF	TGCAGCGTTGGCCAAACGGGGACTGAAGCTTTCTTT
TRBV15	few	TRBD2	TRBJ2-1	CATSRPGLAVNEQFF	TGTGCCACCAGCAGACCGGGACTAGCAGTAAATGAGCAGTTCTTC
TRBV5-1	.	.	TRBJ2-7	CASSLLGGAGLSYNEQYF	TGCGCCAGCAGCTTGCTGGGGGGGGCGGGCCTCTCCTACAATGAGCAGTACTTC
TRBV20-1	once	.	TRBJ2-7	CSAPQGVYEQYF	TGCAGCGCCCCCCAGGGAGTCTACGAGCAGTACTTC
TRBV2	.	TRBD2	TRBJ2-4	CASSEGLAGSAKNIQYF	TGTGCCAGCAGTGAAGGACTAGCGGGGTCGGCCAAAAACATTCAGTACTTC
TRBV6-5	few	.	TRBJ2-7	CASRPGASYEQYF	TGTGCCAGCAGGCCGGGGGCCTCCTACGAGCAGTACTTC
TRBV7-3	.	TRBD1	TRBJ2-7	CASSRDRGSEQYF	TGTGCCAGCAGCCGAGACAGGGGCTCCGAGCAGTACTTC
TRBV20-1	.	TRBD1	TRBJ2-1	CSARTGGFWVDNEQFF	TGCAGTGCACGGACAGGGGGCTTCTGGGTGGACAATGAGCAGTTCTTC
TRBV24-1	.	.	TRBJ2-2	CATSDLGRATGELFF	TGTGCCACCAGTGATTTAGGCAGGGCCACCGGGGAGCTGTTTTTT
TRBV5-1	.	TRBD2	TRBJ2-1	CASSQTSGTRNEQFF	TGCGCCAGCAGCCAGACTAGCGGGACTCGGAATGAGCAGTTCTTC
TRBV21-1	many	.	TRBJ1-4	CASRGIGGPQTNEKLFF	TGTGCCAGCAGGGGCATAGGGGGCCCCCAAACTAATGAAAAACTGTTTTTT
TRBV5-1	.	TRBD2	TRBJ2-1	CASSSPGLLLDEQFF	TGCGCCAGCAGCTCTCCGGGACTACTTTTGGATGAGCAGTTCTTC
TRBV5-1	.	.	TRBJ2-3	CASSLIGGQGVTDTQYF	TGCGCCAGCAGCTTGATAGGCGGGCAGGGTGTAACAGATACGCAGTATTTT
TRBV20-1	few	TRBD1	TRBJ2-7	CSAREVGQGYYEQYF	TGCAGTGCTAGAGAAGTAGGACAGGGTTACTACGAGCAGTACTTC
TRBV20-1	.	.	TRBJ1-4	CSASFFQGGKLFF	TGCAGTGCTAGTTTTTTCCAGGGTGGAAAACTGTTTTTT
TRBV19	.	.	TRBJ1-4	CASSHRYEKLFF	TGTGCCAGTAGCCACAGGTACGAAAAACTGTTTTTT
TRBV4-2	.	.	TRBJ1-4	CASKGWSRVEKLFF	TGTGCCAGCAAAGGTTGGAGCAGGGTGGAAAAACTGTTTTTT
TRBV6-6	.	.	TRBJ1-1	CASSYYREAFF	TGTGCCAGCAGTTACTACAGGGAAGCTTTCTTT
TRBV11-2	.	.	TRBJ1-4	CASSLGFDYRSIEKLFF	TGTGCCAGCAGCTTAGGGTTCGATTACAGGTCCATTGAAAAACTGTTTTTT
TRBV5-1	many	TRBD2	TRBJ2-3	CASSLSGGYADTQYF	TGCGCCAGCAGCTTGAGCGGGGGATACGCAGATACGCAGTATTTT
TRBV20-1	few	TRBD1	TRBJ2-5	CSARDLWDSFQETQYF	TGCAGTGCTAGAGACCTATGGGACAGCTTCCAAGAGACCCAGTACTTC
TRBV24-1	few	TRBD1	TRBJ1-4	CATSAIDRGGEKLFF	TGTGCCACCAGTGCTATCGACAGGGGAGGTGAAAAACTGTTTTTT
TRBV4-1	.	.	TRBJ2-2	CASNRGFGELFF	TGCGCCAGCAACCGGGGGTTCGGGGAGCTGTTTTTT